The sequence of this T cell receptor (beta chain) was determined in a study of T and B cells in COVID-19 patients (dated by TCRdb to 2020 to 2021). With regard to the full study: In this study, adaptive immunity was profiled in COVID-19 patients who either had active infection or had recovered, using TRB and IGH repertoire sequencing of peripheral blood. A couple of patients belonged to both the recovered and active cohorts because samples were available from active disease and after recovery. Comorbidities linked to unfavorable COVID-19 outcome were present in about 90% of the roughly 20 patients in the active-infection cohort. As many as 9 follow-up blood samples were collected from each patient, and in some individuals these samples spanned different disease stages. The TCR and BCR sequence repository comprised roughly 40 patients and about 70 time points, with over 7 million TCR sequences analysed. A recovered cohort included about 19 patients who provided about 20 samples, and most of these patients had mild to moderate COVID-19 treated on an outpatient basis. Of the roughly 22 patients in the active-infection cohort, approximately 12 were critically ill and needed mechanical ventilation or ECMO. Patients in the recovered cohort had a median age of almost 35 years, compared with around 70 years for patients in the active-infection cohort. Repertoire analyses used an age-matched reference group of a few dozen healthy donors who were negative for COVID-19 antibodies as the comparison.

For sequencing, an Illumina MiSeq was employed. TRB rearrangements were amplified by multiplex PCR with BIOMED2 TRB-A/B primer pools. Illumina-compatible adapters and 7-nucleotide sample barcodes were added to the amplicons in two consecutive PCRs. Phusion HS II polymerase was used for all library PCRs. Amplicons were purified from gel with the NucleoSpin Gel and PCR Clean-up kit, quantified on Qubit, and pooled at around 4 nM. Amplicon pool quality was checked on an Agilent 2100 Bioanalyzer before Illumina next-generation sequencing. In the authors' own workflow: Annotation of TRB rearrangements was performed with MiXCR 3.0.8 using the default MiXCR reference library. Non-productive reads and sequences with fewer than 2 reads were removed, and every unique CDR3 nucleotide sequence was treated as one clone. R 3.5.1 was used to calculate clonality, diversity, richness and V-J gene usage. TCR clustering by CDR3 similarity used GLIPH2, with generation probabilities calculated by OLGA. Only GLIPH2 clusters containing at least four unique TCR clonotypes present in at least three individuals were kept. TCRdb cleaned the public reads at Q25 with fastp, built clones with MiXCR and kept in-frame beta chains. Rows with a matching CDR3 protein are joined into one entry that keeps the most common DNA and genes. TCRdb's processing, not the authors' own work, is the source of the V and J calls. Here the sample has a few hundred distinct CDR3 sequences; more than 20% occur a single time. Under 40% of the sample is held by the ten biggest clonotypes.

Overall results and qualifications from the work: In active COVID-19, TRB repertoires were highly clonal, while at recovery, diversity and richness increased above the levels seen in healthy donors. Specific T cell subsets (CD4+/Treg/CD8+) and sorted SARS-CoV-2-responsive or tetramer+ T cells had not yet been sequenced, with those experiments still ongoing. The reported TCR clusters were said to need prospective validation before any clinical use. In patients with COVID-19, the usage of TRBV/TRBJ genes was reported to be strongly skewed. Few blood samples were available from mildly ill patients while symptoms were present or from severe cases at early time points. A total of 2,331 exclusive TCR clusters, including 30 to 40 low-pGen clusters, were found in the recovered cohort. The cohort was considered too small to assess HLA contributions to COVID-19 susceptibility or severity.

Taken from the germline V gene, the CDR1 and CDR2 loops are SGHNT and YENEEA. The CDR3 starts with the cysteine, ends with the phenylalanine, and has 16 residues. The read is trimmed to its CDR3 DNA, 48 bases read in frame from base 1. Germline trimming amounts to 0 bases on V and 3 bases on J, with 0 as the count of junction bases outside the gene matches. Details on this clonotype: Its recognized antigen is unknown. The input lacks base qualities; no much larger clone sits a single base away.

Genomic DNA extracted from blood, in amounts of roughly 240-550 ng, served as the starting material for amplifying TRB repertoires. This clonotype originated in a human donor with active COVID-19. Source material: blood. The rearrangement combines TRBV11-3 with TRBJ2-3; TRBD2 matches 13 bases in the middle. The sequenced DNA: TGTGCCAGCAGCTTAGAGGGACTAGCGGGAACAGATACGCAGTATTTT. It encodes CASSLEGLAGTDTQYF.